This T cell receptor (beta chain) emerged from a study of blood T cell repertoires in COVID-19. Turning to the study itself: There were acute and convalescent COVID-19 samples, and they came from the United States, Italy and Spain. Nucleic acid was either cDNA or gDNA, and it came from T cells, B-cell-depleted T cells, or PBMCs.

This table comes from immunoSEQ multiplex PCR, and its TCRdb copy is limited to in-frame clones, with some not included. The sample yields about 80,000 clones, around 90% seen once. This CDR3 is 14 amino acids long. Germline V lookup: CDR1 LNHDA, CDR2 SQIVND (reference sequence). Losses at the gene ends were 6 bases for V and 4 bases for J; bases not matched to a gene: 5. The sequence came from a woman of 80 years or more with acute or convalescent COVID-19. The sequenced sample consisted of peripheral blood. The chain employs TRBV19 and TRBJ2-1; 8 bases fit TRBD1. CDR3 DNA: TGTGCCAGTAGCCTTGACAGGGGTTACAATGAGCAGTTCTTC. This encodes CASSLDRGYNEQFF.